This T cell receptor beta chain was documented in a study of T cell responses to AZD1222 COVID-19 vaccine. The CDR3 length is 14 residues. Trimming stripped 4 bases from V and 0 bases from J, with 10 bases between. Germline V CDR1 and CDR2: SGHRS, YFSETQ. Data came from immunoSEQ multiplex PCR; TCRdb stores just in-frame clones and leaves some out. The profile covers some 85,000 clones, with over 80% appearing a single time and around 8% taken by the ten largest. Sequencing used peripheral blood, obtained on day 0 of AZD1222 vaccination. The sequence was obtained from an adult in good health. The chain employs TRBV5-1 and TRBJ1-1; unclear D gene. CDR3 sequence: CASSLDGVNTEAFF. The CDR3 DNA sequence: TGCGCCAGCAGCCTGGACGGGGTGAACACTGAAGCTTTCTTT.